Listed here are 9 T cell receptor beta chains from one sample, sequenced in a study of cytomegalovirus exposure and HLA in healthy donors. The PCR employed 60 Vbeta primers together with 13 Jbeta primers. Sequencing used immunoSEQ multiplex PCR; TCRdb keeps in-frame clones, though not all of them. The table shows roughly 190,000 clones, with about four fifths occurring only once. The sequenced sample was PBMCs. These receptors were collected from a woman between 45 and 65 years old in good health and CMV-seronegative.

CDR3 sequence: CASSLDPGRVEEKLFF. The DNA for the CDR3 is TGTGCCAGCAGCTTGGACCCAGGGCGAGTCGAAGAAAAACTGTTTTTT. V usage is TRBV5-5 and J usage is TRBJ1-4; the D gene is possibly TRBD1 (5 bases). CDR3 size: 16 residues. Germline values: CDR1 SGHKS, CDR2 YYEKEE (reference sequence). Trimming left V 0 bases short and J 8 bases short, with 17 bases between.

This chain joins TRBV27 and TRBJ2-4, with 12 nucleotides matching TRBD2. Germline loops: CDR1 MNHEY, CDR2 SMNVEV (reference sequence). The CDR3 contains 16 residues. Trimming removed 2 bases from V and 6 bases from J; junction bases left unmatched: 5. As DNA, the CDR3 is TGTGCCAGCAGTTTACTAGCGGGAGGGCCAGGAAACATTCAGTACTTC. Its translation: CASSLLAGGPGNIQYF.

The rearrangement uses TRBV7-9 and TRBJ2-1, with 9 bases aligning to TRBD1. Germline assignment: CDR1 SEHNR and CDR2 FQNEAQ (reference sequence). CDR3 size: 15 residues. With 5 bases clipped from V and 6 bases from J, the junction kept 8 bases outside the gene matches. CDR3 residues: CASSERTGASNEQFF. In DNA, the CDR3 is TGTGCCAGCAGCGAAAGGACAGGGGCGAGCAATGAGCAGTTCTTC. The whole variable domain, filled in from reference TRBV7-9 and TRBJ2-1, reads DTGVSQNPRHKITKRGQNVTFRCDPISEHNRLYWYRQTLGQGPEFLTYFQNEAQLEKSRLLSDRFSAERPKGSFSTLEIQRTEQGDSAMYLCASSERTGASNEQFFGPGTRLTVL.

V is TRBV19 and J is TRBJ1-6, with TRBD1 as a possible D gene (5 bases). Germline assignment: CDR1 LNHDA and CDR2 SQIVND (reference sequence). The CDR3 contains 16 residues. Trimming took off 5 bases at V and 1 base at J, with 12 bases between the two ends. The CDR3 is CASSGTGGSYNSPLHF. The CDR3 DNA reads as TGTGCCAGTAGTGGCACCGGGGGATCCTATAATTCACCCCTCCACTTT.

V is TRBV13 and J is TRBJ2-7, with D unresolved. This CDR3 spans 13 amino acids. Germline V gene lookup returns CDR1 PRHDT and CDR2 FYEKMQ (reference sequence). Trimming shortened V by 1 base and J by 3 bases, and 7 bases separated the two germline ends. CDR3 sequence: CASSLAQIYEQYF. CDR3 sequence (DNA): TGTGCCAGCAGCTTAGCACAGATCTACGAGCAGTACTTC.

In this sample, this clone turned up a few times. The chain combines TRBV6-5 with TRBJ2-1; 8 bases map to TRBD2. V shed 6 bases and J 0 bases; nucleotides not matched to a gene: 4. The CDR3 runs 15 residues. CDR1 is MNHEY, CDR2 SVGAGI, per germline. This CDR3 is CASRSGGHSYNEQFF. In DNA form, the CDR3 reads TGTGCCAGCAGAAGCGGGGGCCACTCCTACAATGAGCAGTTCTTC.

The V gene is TRBV5-1, the J gene TRBJ1-2, with D perhaps matching TRBD1 (5 bases). V was pared by 0 bases and J by 14 bases, with 17 bases between. The CDR3 is 13 residues long. Germline V gene lookup returns CDR1 SGHRS and CDR2 YFSETQ. The CDR3 sequence: CASSLALTAKRTF. The CDR3 coding sequence is TGCGCCAGCAGCTTGGCCCTGACAGCCAAGAGGACCTTC.

The V and J genes are TRBV29-1 and TRBJ1-2, with D unclear. The CDR3 is made up of 13 amino acids. The germline V and J ends were trimmed by 3 bases and 8 bases, with 16 bases remaining between them. Germline assignment: CDR1 SQVTM and CDR2 ANQGSEA. The CDR3 DNA reads TGCAGCGTTGAGACGATCCTTGGCGGCGGCTACACCTTC. Amino acids: CSVETILGGGYTF.

CDR3 sequence (DNA): TGTGCCAGCAGCTTGCAGTCAGGGGTTATCACCGGGGAGCTGTTTTTT. Residues: CASSLQSGVITGELFF. This sequence joins TRBV5-4 and TRBJ2-2, with D possibly TRBD1 on 6 matching bases. This CDR3 contains 16 residues. Trimming took 1 base from V and 4 from J, leaving 14 bases between them. Germline lookup yields CDR1 SGHNT and CDR2 YYREEE (reference sequence).